This T cell receptor beta chain was recorded in a study of PD-1 blockade in classical Hodgkin lymphoma. Study-level points and caveats: According to reports, newly diagnosed patients had lower baseline TCR diversity than healthy donors, and relapsed/refractory patients had lower baseline TCR diversity still. Lower baseline TCR diversity marked trial partial responders and progressors.

Concerning this clone itself: The antigen remains unidentified.

Trimming pared 0 bases from V and 8 bases from J, leaving 11 bases between. The CDR3 sequence is 13 residues long. Germline CDR1 reads SGDLS; CDR2 reads YYNGEE. Assay: immunoSEQ multiplex PCR; the TCRdb copy retains only in-frame clones and omits some. Of 30,000 to 40,000 clones in the sample, roughly 82% are singletons; the top ten hold around 30%. No patient escaped relapse after autologous stem cell transplantation, and brentuximab vedotin exposure varied. Complete response, partial response or progressive disease made up the best responses. The clonotype originates from a human donor with classical Hodgkin lymphoma. The chain carries TRBV9 and TRBJ1-2, with D perhaps matching TRBD1 (5 bases). The sample was peripheral blood mononuclear cells (PBMCs), taken at baseline. Written as DNA, the CDR3 is TGTGCCAGCAGCGTAGGGTGGGACTCGGGCTACACCTTC. Translated: CASSVGWDSGYTF.